Listed below are T cell receptor beta chains from one sample, sequenced in a study of control samples from healthy donors and cancer patients. The assay was immunoSEQ multiplex PCR, and TCRdb's table has in-frame clones only and misses some. The sample contains 70,000 to 85,000 clones, 91% of which appear only once. Sequenced material: blood. These receptors were taken from a man aged 45-65 years in good health. The conserved cysteine and the conserved F or W are not part of the CDR3 here.

j_call: TRBJ2-1
v_call: TRBV5-6
cdr3_aa: ASSLSGSEQF

j_call: TRBJ2-1
v_call: TRBV28
cdr3_aa: ASSSGGLNEQF

j_call: TRBJ2-2
v_call: TRBV25-1
cdr3_aa: ASSGFNTGELF

j_call: TRBJ1-3
v_call: TRBV7-2
cdr3_aa: ASGRVSGNTIY

j_call: TRBJ1-1
v_call: TRBV7-2
cdr3_aa: ASSNLPGQLKNTEAF

j_call: TRBJ2-7
v_call: TRBV5-1
cdr3_aa: ASSPGTGGYEQY

j_call: TRBJ2-3
v_call: TRBV6-5
cdr3_aa: ASTYGSGSTDTQY

j_call: TRBJ2-3
v_call: TRBV2
cdr3_aa: ARAGGNRNTQY

j_call: TRBJ2-5
v_call: TRBV5-1
cdr3_aa: ASSLVPGQETQY

j_call: TRBJ1-2
v_call: TRBV4-1
cdr3_aa: ASSQGHTSLYGYT

j_call: TRBJ1-1
v_call: TRBV10-3
cdr3_aa: AISESVNTEAF

j_call: TRBJ1-2
v_call: TRBV5-6
cdr3_aa: ASSLDTEWA

j_call: TRBJ2-2
v_call: TRBV19
cdr3_aa: ASRRPGVSGELF

j_call: TRBJ2-2
v_call: TRBV19
cdr3_aa: ASSIPAANTGELF

j_call: TRBJ2-7
v_call: TRBV5-1
cdr3_aa: ASSQQGHEQY

j_call: TRBJ1-2
v_call: TRBV5-8
cdr3_aa: ASSLWSQLYGYT

j_call: TRBJ1-6
v_call: TRBV2
cdr3_aa: ASRGGQFYNSPLH

j_call: TRBJ2-2
v_call: TRBV27
cdr3_aa: ASSLYRDRETVDSTGELF

j_call: TRBJ2-3
v_call: TRBV7-6
cdr3_aa: ASSLADGPTDTQY

j_call: TRBJ2-5
v_call: TRBV2
cdr3_aa: ASSETRETQY

j_call: TRBJ1-1
v_call: TRBV10-1
cdr3_aa: ASSPQGSSAEAF

j_call: TRBJ1-2
v_call: TRBV19
cdr3_aa: ASKPPDRGFGYT

j_call: TRBJ2-6
v_call: TRBV10-3
cdr3_aa: AISGGVQGPAGANVLT

j_call: TRBJ2-7
v_call: TRBV29-1
cdr3_aa: SARAGMVYEQY

j_call: TRBJ1-6
v_call: TRBV6-5
cdr3_aa: ASRLRGELISPLH

j_call: TRBJ1-6
v_call: TRBV10-2
cdr3_aa: ASSENQGAGNSPLH

j_call: TRBJ2-5
v_call: TRBV29-1
cdr3_aa: SVMGGITVPGVVIETQY